One and the same sample provided the 15 T cell receptor beta chains below, sequenced in a study of T cell responses to AZD1222 COVID-19 vaccine. Clones were read by immunoSEQ multiplex PCR, and TCRdb kept only the in-frame ones, dropping some. The table records about 140,000 clones, almost 95% of them present only once. The specimen was peripheral blood, collected 28 days after the second AZD1222 dose. The receptors stem from an adult who received the AZD1222 COVID-19 vaccine.

This clone has only one observation. The chain combines TRBV3-1 (or the pseudogene TRBV3-2) with TRBJ2-7; D is unclear. Trimming stripped 4 bases from V and 0 bases from J, with 4 bases between. Germline V lookup: CDR1 LGHDT, CDR2 YNNKEL (reference sequence). The CDR3 has 12 amino acids. CDR3 nucleotide sequence: TGTGCCAGCAGCCCTTCCTCCTACGAGCAGTACTTC. Protein product: CASSPSSYEQYF.

The J gene is TRBJ2-2, the V gene TRBV28, with TRBD1 matching 9 bases. V gave up 2 bases and J gave up 7 bases; unmatched junction bases: 5. Germline CDR1 is MDHEN and CDR2 is SYDVKM. This CDR3 comprises 15 residues. This CDR3 reads CASSLLGQGNGELFF. Here the CDR3 DNA reads TGTGCCAGCAGTTTACTGGGACAGGGTAACGGGGAGCTGTTTTTT.

The chain has TRBV4-3 and TRBJ2-1, with TRBD1 identical over 10 bases. Germline loops: CDR1 LGHNA, CDR2 YSLEER. V trimming: 4 bases; J trimming: 1 base; junction bases outside the gene matches: 7. The CDR3 consists of 17 residues. CDR3 protein: CASSLRQGALSYNEQFF. In DNA, the CDR3 is TGCGCCAGCAGCCTACGACAGGGGGCTTTATCCTACAATGAGCAGTTCTTC.

The chain combines TRBV11-2 with TRBJ1-1; weak D call: TRBD1 (6 bases). Deletions cut 5 bases from V and 5 bases from J, with 15 bases between. The CDR3 loop spans 14 amino acids. CDR1 and CDR2 (germline): SGHAT, FQNNGV. The CDR3 sequence: CASSRQGGGTEAFF. CDR3 sequence (DNA): TGTGCCAGCAGCCGGCAGGGAGGGGGAACTGAAGCTTTCTTT.

V gene TRBV2 combines with J gene TRBJ2-7, with no clear D. The CDR3 loop spans 13 amino acids. Germline CDR1 and CDR2: SNHLY and FYNNEI. V lost 3 bases, J lost 3 bases, and 9 bases lay in between. The chain's CDR3 is CASSDFGNYEQYF. The CDR3 bases are TGTGCCAGCAGTGATTTTGGCAACTACGAGCAGTACTTC. Together with reference TRBV2 and TRBJ2-7, the CDR3 gives the full variable domain: EPEVTQTPSHQVTQMGQEVILRCVPISNHLYFYWYRQILGQKVEFLVSFYNNEISEKSEIFDDQFSVERPDGSNFTLKIRSTKLEDSAMYFCASSDFGNYEQYFGPGTRLTVT.

The rearrangement uses TRBV27 and TRBJ2-7; 11 bases agree with TRBD2. The germline V gene has CDR1 MNHEY and CDR2 SMNVEV (reference sequence). Trimming took 5 bases from V and 2 from J; bases not matched to a gene: 11. This CDR3 spans 17 amino acids. The CDR3 sequence is CASSPEPGLAGTYEQYF. The CDR3 DNA reads TGTGCCAGCAGTCCGGAGCCTGGACTAGCGGGCACCTACGAGCAGTACTTC.

The chain is built from TRBV11-2 and TRBJ2-1; 9 nucleotides agree with TRBD2. J was trimmed by 4 bases and V by 4 bases; bases with no gene match: 5. The CDR3 loop spans 15 amino acids. CDR1 SGHAT and CDR2 FQNNGV come from the germline V gene. Here the CDR3 DNA reads TGTGCCAGCAGCTACGGGACTAGCAGTTACAATGAGCAGTTCTTC. This sequence encodes CASSYGTSSYNEQFF. Looking up the rest from reference TRBV11-2 and TRBJ2-1 gives the full variable domain: EAGVAQSPRYKIIEKRQSVAFWCNPISGHATLYWYQQILGQGPKLLIQFQNNGVVDDSQLPKDRFSAERLKGVDSTLKIQPAKLEDSAVYLCASSYGTSSYNEQFFGPGTRLTVL.

This chain links TRBV5-1 with TRBJ1-2, with D unclear. Per the germline V gene, CDR1 is SGHRS and CDR2 is YFSETQ. The CDR3 spans 17 residues. V gave up 0 bases and J gave up 0 bases, with 15 bases separating them. The CDR3 here is CASSLAVRPRANYGYTF. The CDR3 bases are TGCGCCAGCAGCTTGGCCGTTCGGCCAAGAGCTAACTATGGCTACACCTTC.

This rearrangement joins TRBV24-1 to TRBJ2-2; the D gene could be TRBD1 or TRBD2 (5 bases each). The CDR3 runs to 15 residues. V gave up 3 bases and J gave up 3 bases, with 10 bases separating them. CDR1 is KGHDR and CDR2 is SFDVKD in the germline V gene. Here the CDR3 DNA reads TGTGCCACCAGTGATCAGGGAGTGGACACCGGGGAGCTGTTTTTT. This sequence encodes CATSDQGVDTGELFF.

This clone was detected once. V gene TRBV7-9 combines with J gene TRBJ1-5, with D uncertain. The V gene lost 2 bases and the J gene lost 0 bases, with 8 bases spanning the gap. The CDR3 runs 15 residues. CDR1 and CDR2 (germline): SEHNR, FQNEAQ (reference sequence). CDR3 nucleotides: TGTGCCAGCAGCTTAATGGGGAATAGCAATCAGCCCCAGCATTTT. Residues: CASSLMGNSNQPQHF.

This rearrangement joins TRBV9 to TRBJ1-2; D gene unclear. This CDR3 comprises 16 residues. Deletions cut 0 bases from V and 2 bases from J, with 14 bases between. Per the germline V gene, CDR1 is SGDLS and CDR2 is YYNGEE. The CDR3 loop is CASSVGPQSSNYGYTF. Written as DNA, the CDR3 is TGTGCCAGCAGCGTAGGCCCCCAGAGCTCGAACTATGGCTACACCTTC.

The J gene is TRBJ1-2, the V gene TRBV2; no definite D call. The CDR3 is 15 residues long. Trimming left V 5 bases short and J 4 bases short, with 17 bases between. CDR1 SNHLY and CDR2 FYNNEI come from the germline V gene. CDR3 in DNA: TGTGCCAGCAGTCGCGACTCCGCCGCCGGCTATGGCTACACCTTC. It translates to CASSRDSAAGYGYTF.

Notes on this clone: The same CDR3 also results from other DNA sequences found in this sample. J is TRBJ1-2 and V is TRBV7-2; D not certain. Deletions cut 0 bases from V and 8 bases from J, with 10 bases between. Germline CDR1 and CDR2: SGHTA and FQGNSA. The CDR3 sequence is 13 residues long. In DNA, the CDR3 is TGTGCCAGCAGCTTAGCAGGGTCTGGCGGCTACACCTTC. Protein sequence: CASSLAGSGGYTF.

V gene TRBV7-8 combines with J gene TRBJ1-4; D not certain. The CDR3 has 17 residues. Germline CDR1 reads SGHVS; CDR2 reads FQNEAQ. The V end lost 2 bases, the J end lost 3 bases, and 16 bases lay between the germline ends. CDR3 sequence reads: CASSLNVGVGANEKLFF. The CDR3 DNA reads TGTGCCAGCAGCTTAAATGTCGGGGTGGGTGCTAATGAAAAACTGTTTTTT. Supplemented by reference TRBV7-8 and TRBJ1-4, the full variable domain reads GAGVSQSPRYKVAKRGQDVALRCDPISGHVSLFWYQQALGQGPEFLTYFQNEAQLDKSGLPSDRFFAERPEGSVSTLKIQRTQQEDSAVYLCASSLNVGVGANEKLFFGSGTQLSVL.

This sequence joins TRBV5-1 and TRBJ2-7; 8 nucleotides align to TRBD1. With 5 bases clipped from V and 3 bases from J, the junction kept 7 bases outside the gene matches. The germline V gene has CDR1 SGHRS and CDR2 YFSETQ. The CDR3 contains 14 residues. The CDR3 region is CASSRGQVIYEQYF. The DNA of the CDR3 is TGCGCCAGCAGTCGGGGACAGGTGATCTACGAGCAGTACTTC.